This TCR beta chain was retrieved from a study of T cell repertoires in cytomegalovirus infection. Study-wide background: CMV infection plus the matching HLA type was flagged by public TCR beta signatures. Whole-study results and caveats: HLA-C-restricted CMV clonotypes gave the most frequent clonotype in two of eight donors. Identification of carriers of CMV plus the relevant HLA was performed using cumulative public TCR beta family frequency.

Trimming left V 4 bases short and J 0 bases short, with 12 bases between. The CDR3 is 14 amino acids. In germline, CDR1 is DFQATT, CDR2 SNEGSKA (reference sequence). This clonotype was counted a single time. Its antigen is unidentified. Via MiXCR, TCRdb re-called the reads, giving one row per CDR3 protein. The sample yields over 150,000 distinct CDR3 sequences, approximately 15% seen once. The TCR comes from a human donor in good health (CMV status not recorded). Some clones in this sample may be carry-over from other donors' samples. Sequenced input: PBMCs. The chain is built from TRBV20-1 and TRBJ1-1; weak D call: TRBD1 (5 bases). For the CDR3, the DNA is TGCAGTGCTACCCGGGGGGTTATGAACACTGAAGCTTTCTTT. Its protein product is CSATRGVMNTEAFF.